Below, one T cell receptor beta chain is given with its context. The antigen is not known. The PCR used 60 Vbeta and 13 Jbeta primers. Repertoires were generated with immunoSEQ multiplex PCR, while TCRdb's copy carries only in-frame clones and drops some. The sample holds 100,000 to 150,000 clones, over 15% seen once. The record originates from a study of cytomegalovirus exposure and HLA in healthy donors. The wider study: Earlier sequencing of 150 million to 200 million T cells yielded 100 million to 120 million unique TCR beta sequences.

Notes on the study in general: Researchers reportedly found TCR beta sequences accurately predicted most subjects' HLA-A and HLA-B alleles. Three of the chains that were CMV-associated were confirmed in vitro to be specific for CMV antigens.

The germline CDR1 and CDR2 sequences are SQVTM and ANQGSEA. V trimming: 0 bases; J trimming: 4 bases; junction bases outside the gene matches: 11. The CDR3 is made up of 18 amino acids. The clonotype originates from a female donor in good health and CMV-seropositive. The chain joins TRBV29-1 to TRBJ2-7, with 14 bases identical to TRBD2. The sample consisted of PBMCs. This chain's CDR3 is CSVEEGTSGREGGYEQYF. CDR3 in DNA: TGCAGCGTTGAAGAAGGGACTAGCGGGAGAGAGGGGGGGTACGAGCAGTACTTC.